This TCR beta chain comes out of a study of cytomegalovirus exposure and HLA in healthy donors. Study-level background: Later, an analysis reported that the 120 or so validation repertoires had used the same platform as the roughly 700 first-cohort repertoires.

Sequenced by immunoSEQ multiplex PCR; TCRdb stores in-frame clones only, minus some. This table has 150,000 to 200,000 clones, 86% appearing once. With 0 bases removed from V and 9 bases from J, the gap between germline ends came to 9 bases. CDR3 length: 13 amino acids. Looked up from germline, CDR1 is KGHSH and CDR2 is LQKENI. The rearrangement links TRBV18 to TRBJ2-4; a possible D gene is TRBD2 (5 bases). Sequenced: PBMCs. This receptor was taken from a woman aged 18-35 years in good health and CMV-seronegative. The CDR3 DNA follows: TGTGCCAGCTCACCACCAACTAGGACCATTCAGTACTTC. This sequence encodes CASSPPTRTIQYF.